Following are 29 T cell receptor beta chains from one sample sequenced in a study of neoadjuvant nivolumab and ipilimumab in lung cancer. Some clones are missing from TCRdb's copy, which holds only in-frame ones; the method was immunoSEQ multiplex PCR. The sample includes about 6,800 clones, 75% to 90% of them seen just once. The source material was tumor tissue, sampled after neoadjuvant nivolumab, alone or with ipilimumab, at or shortly before surgery. These receptors originate from an adult with non-small cell lung cancer.

This chain uses TRBV10-3 with TRBJ2-3; D uncertain. The CDR3 contains 15 residues. Per the germline V gene, CDR1 is ENHRY and CDR2 is SYGVKD. Trimming pared 0 bases from V and 2 bases from J, leaving 9 bases between. As DNA, the CDR3 is TGTGCCATCAGTGAGTCTCGTGGGGTCACAGATACGCAGTATTTT. Protein product: CAISESRGVTDTQYF.

This chain links TRBV4-2 with TRBJ2-1, with TRBD2 as a possible D gene (6 bases). V gave up 0 bases and J gave up 0 bases, with 21 bases separating them. The CDR3 extends over 20 amino acids. CDR1 and CDR2 from the germline V gene are LGHNA and YNFKEQ. The CDR3 spells CASSQDPMVRGSSSYNEQFF. The CDR3 DNA is TGTGCCAGCAGCCAAGATCCGATGGTTCGGGGGTCGAGCTCCTACAATGAGCAGTTCTTC.

This sequence joins TRBV10-3 and TRBJ1-4; D may be TRBD1 (6 bases). CDR1 and CDR2 (germline): ENHRY, SYGVKD. Trimming shortened V by 10 bases and J by 6 bases, and 21 bases separated the two germline ends. CDR3 length: 15 amino acids. The CDR3 nucleotides read TGTGCCACCGCCCCCAGGGGTGCCCTCGATGAAAAACTGTTTTTT. It yields the protein CATAPRGALDEKLFF.

The V and J genes are TRBV10-3 and TRBJ2-3, with 10 bases identical to TRBD2. CDR1 is ENHRY, CDR2 SYGVKD, per germline. With 8 bases clipped from V and 1 base from J, the junction kept 3 bases outside the gene matches. The CDR3 length is 14 residues. The DNA for the CDR3 is TGTGCCATCGGAAGCGGGGGGGGCACAGATACGCAGTATTTT. It codes for CAIGSGGGTDTQYF.

This clone was seen a single time. The chain uses TRBV5-4 and TRBJ2-2, with D tentatively TRBD2 (5 bases). The CDR3 covers 14 residues. Looked up from germline, CDR1 is SGHNT and CDR2 is YYREEE (reference sequence). The germline V and J ends were trimmed by 1 base and 6 bases, with 10 bases remaining between them. CDR3: CASSLLSSPGELFF. CDR3 bases: TGTGCCAGCAGCTTGCTCTCTAGCCCCGGGGAGCTGTTTTTT.

The V call is TRBV18, the J call TRBJ2-7; D possibly corresponds to TRBD2 (6 bases). The CDR3 spans 15 residues. Trimming pared 1 base from V and 2 bases from J, leaving 12 bases between. Germline CDR1 is KGHSH and CDR2 is LQKENI. The CDR3 sequence is CASSPLGGKPYEQYF. The CDR3 coding sequence is TGTGCCAGCTCACCACTTGGAGGGAAACCCTACGAGCAGTACTTC.

The chain couples TRBV5-1 to TRBJ1-2, with 7 bases that match TRBD1. V gave up 0 bases and J gave up 6 bases; unmatched junction bases: 2. CDR3 length equals 13 residues. Germline assignment: CDR1 SGHRS and CDR2 YFSETQ. The CDR3 sequence is CASSLDRGNGYTF. CDR3 bases: TGCGCCAGCAGCTTGGACAGGGGAAATGGCTACACCTTC.

V gene TRBV6-1 combines with J gene TRBJ1-2; no clear D. Germline V CDR1 and CDR2: MNHNS, SASEGT. The CDR3 loop spans 14 amino acids. With 7 bases removed from V and 1 base from J, the gap between germline ends came to 13 bases. In nucleotides, the CDR3 is TGTGCCAGCACAGTAGGACGGATTAACTATGGCTACACCTTC. Translating it yields CASTVGRINYGYTF.

V usage is TRBV5-4 and J usage is TRBJ1-1, with D perhaps TRBD1 (5 bases). V was cut by 6 bases and J by 0 bases, with 12 bases left in between. Germline V gives CDR1 SGHNT, CDR2 YYREEE (reference sequence). The CDR3 is 14 residues long. DNA for the CDR3: TGTGCCAGCATCTGGGGCAGACTGAACACTGAAGCTTTCTTT. Protein: CASIWGRLNTEAFF.

The V call is TRBV5-4, the J call TRBJ2-6, with 7 nucleotides matching TRBD1. V was pared by 4 bases and J by 5 bases, with 18 bases of the junction left unmatched. Germline CDR1 and CDR2: SGHNT and YYREEE (reference sequence). The CDR3 contains 19 residues. The CDR3 DNA is TGTGCCAGCAGCCCCCCGGCGGCAGGGGGTTCCATTCGGGCCAACGTCCTGACTTTC. Its translation: CASSPPAAGGSIRANVLTF.

This clone appeared a single time. The chain has TRBV18 and TRBJ1-2; a possible D gene is TRBD1 (6 bases). The germline gives CDR1 KGHSH, CDR2 LQKENI. The CDR3 has 15 amino acids. V lost 5 bases to trimming and J lost 6 bases, with 19 bases between them. The CDR3: CASSAITRGRDGYTF. CDR3 coding DNA: TGTGCCAGCTCAGCCATAACGCGGGGGCGGGATGGCTACACCTTC. The variable domain in full, completed from reference TRBV18 and TRBJ1-2, reads NAGVMQNPRHLVRRRGQEARLRCSPMKGHSHVYWYRQLPEEGLKFMVYLQKENIIDESGMPKERFSAEFPKEGPSILRIQQVVRGDSAAYFCASSAITRGRDGYTFGSGTRLTVV.

The rearrangement links TRBV5-1 to TRBJ1-1; D remains ambiguous. The CDR3 sequence is 12 residues long. Germline CDR1 SGHRS, CDR2 YFSETQ. V was cut by 5 bases and J by 3 bases, with 8 bases left in between. The CDR3 spells CASSGLDTEAFF. DNA of the CDR3: TGCGCCAGCAGTGGGCTGGACACTGAAGCTTTCTTT.

For this clone: A read error may produce the germline difference seen at one junction end. The chain carries TRBV6-5 and TRBJ2-1; D gene ambiguous. Germline loops: CDR1 MNHEY, CDR2 SVGAGI. This CDR3 region has 12 residues. Here the CDR3 DNA reads TGCCCCGCTAGAAACACAGAAAATGAGCAGTTCTTC. It translates to CPARNTENEQFF.

This chain links TRBV5-4 with TRBJ2-1, with D possibly matching TRBD1 (6 bases). V gave up 5 bases and J gave up 4 bases, with 10 bases separating them. This CDR3 has 13 amino acids. Germline lookup yields CDR1 SGHNT and CDR2 YYREEE (reference sequence). Here the CDR3 reads CASSKQGYNEQFF. For the CDR3, the DNA is TGTGCCAGCAGTAAACAGGGTTACAATGAGCAGTTCTTC.

V gene TRBV6-6 combines with J gene TRBJ2-7; the D is unclear. This CDR3 region has 11 residues. V gave up 0 bases and J gave up 5 bases, with 2 bases separating them. Germline CDR1 and CDR2: MNHNY and SVGAGI (reference sequence). The CDR3 nucleotides read TGTGCCAGCAGTTACTCAAACGAGCAGTACTTC. This codes for CASSYSNEQYF.

The rearrangement uses TRBV5-4 and TRBJ2-3, with D perhaps TRBD1 or TRBD2 (5 bases each). The germline V and J ends were trimmed by 4 bases and 4 bases, with 7 bases remaining between them. Per the germline V gene, CDR1 is SGHNT and CDR2 is YYREEE (reference sequence). This CDR3 contains 12 residues. The CDR3 bases are TGTGCCAGCAGCGGGGACCCAGATACGCAGTATTTT. Encoded protein: CASSGDPDTQYF.

The chain uses TRBV30 and TRBJ1-2, with TRBD1 as a possible D gene (6 bases). The germline gives CDR1 GTSNPN, CDR2 SVGIG (reference sequence). V was pared by 3 bases and J by 8 bases, with 13 bases between. The CDR3 has 12 amino acids. The CDR3 nucleotides read TGTGCCTGGAGCGGGGGGCCAGGGGGCTACACCTTC. This codes for CAWSGGPGGYTF.

The chain joins TRBV27 to TRBJ2-7; D is undetermined. The CDR3 loop spans 12 amino acids. V was clipped by 6 bases and J by 0 bases, with 6 bases between them. Germline CDR1 MNHEY, CDR2 SMNVEV (reference sequence). CDR3 region: CASSRTSYEQYF. CDR3 sequence (DNA): TGTGCCAGCAGCCGTACCTCCTACGAGCAGTACTTC.

The V call is TRBV5-1, the J call TRBJ2-1; 7 bases are a match to TRBD1. V lost 3 bases to trimming and J lost 5 bases; unmatched junction nucleotides: 14. This CDR3 is 17 amino acids long. Germline V gives CDR1 SGHRS, CDR2 YFSETQ. The CDR3 spells CASSSGQLGTDNNEQFF. The CDR3 nucleotides read TGCGCCAGCAGCTCGGGACAGTTGGGCACAGACAACAATGAGCAGTTCTTC.

The rearrangement joins TRBV5-1 to TRBJ2-1, with a weak D call TRBD1 (5 bases). Per the germline V gene, CDR1 is SGHRS and CDR2 is YFSETQ. The CDR3 totals 15 residues. The V and J ends lost 0 bases and 3 bases respectively, with 10 bases between them. For the CDR3, the DNA is TGCGCCAGCAGCTTGGATGGACACGGCTACAATGAGCAGTTCTTC. This sequence encodes CASSLDGHGYNEQFF. Based on the CDR3 plus reference TRBV5-1 and TRBJ2-1, the full variable domain is KAGVTQTPRYLIKTRGQQVTLSCSPISGHRSVSWYQQTPGQGLQFLFEYFSETQRNKGNFPGRFSGRQFSNSRSEMNVSTLELGDSALYLCASSLDGHGYNEQFFGPGTRLTVL.

The rearrangement links TRBV11-3 to TRBJ2-1; 11 bases fit TRBD2. The CDR3 covers 17 residues. With 1 base clipped from V and 8 bases from J, the junction kept 10 bases outside the gene matches. Looked up from germline, CDR1 is SGHNT and CDR2 is YENEEA. The CDR3 nucleotides are TGTGCCAGCAGCTTAGGCCTAGCGGGGGGCCCTCGGGATGAGCAGTTCTTC. It codes for CASSLGLAGGPRDEQFF. The entire variable domain, with the rest obtained from reference TRBV11-3 and TRBJ2-1, is as follows: EAGVVQSPRYKIIEKKQPVAFWCNPISGHNTLYWYLQNLGQGPELLIRYENEEAVDDSQLPKDRFSAERLKGVDSTLKIQPAELGDSAVYLCASSLGLAGGPRDEQFFGPGTRLTVL.

This clone has only one observation. The V gene is TRBV7-2, the J gene TRBJ2-7; D possibly corresponds to TRBD1 (6 bases). Germline V gives CDR1 SGHTA, CDR2 FQGNSA. The length of the CDR3 is 16 residues. Trimming stripped 7 bases from V and 1 base from J, with 20 bases between. The CDR3 nucleotides read TGTGCCAGCACCCCAATGGGGGCCCAACCTTCCTACGAGCAGTACTTC. Protein sequence: CASTPMGAQPSYEQYF.

CDR3 amino acids: CASSPRQGARQPQHF. The CDR3, as DNA: TGTGCCAGCTCACCGCGGCAGGGGGCTCGGCAGCCCCAGCATTTT. This rearrangement joins TRBV18 to TRBJ1-5; 8 bases are a match to TRBD1. This CDR3 region has 15 residues. The germline gives CDR1 KGHSH, CDR2 LQKENI. V lost 3 bases, J lost 7 bases, and 8 bases stayed unmatched.

DNA for the CDR3: TGTGCCAGCTCACAAGACAGGGAAAACATTCAGTACTTC. Protein product: CASSQDRENIQYF. The chain combines TRBV18 with TRBJ2-4, with 7 positions matching TRBD1. The CDR3 totals 13 residues. Germline assignment: CDR1 KGHSH and CDR2 LQKENI. Losses at the gene ends were 4 bases for V and 5 bases for J; bases not matched to a gene: 2.

In this sample, this clone turned up once. The V gene is TRBV15, the J gene TRBJ1-5; the D is unclear. Trimming took off 2 bases at V and 4 bases at J, with 6 bases between the two ends. The CDR3 runs to 13 residues. Germline V CDR1 and CDR2: LNHNV, YYDKDF (reference sequence). DNA of the CDR3: TGTGCCACCAGCAGATACAAAAATCAGCCCCAGCATTTT. Translation gives CATSRYKNQPQHF.

The rearrangement uses TRBV5-1 and TRBJ2-3, with 8 nucleotides matching TRBD1. Germline lookup yields CDR1 SGHRS and CDR2 YFSETQ. With V trimmed by 0 bases and J by 6 bases, 9 bases remained unmatched. This CDR3 region has 16 residues. The CDR3 protein is CASSLEGRTGSDTQYF. For the CDR3, the DNA is TGCGCCAGCAGCTTGGAGGGGAGGACAGGGTCCGATACGCAGTATTTT.

The chain employs TRBV4-1 and TRBJ2-2; the D gene is possibly TRBD1 (6 bases). The V gene's germline CDR1 is MGHRA and CDR2 YSYEKL. The germline V and J ends were trimmed by 0 bases and 13 bases, with 12 bases remaining between them. This CDR3 is built from 13 residues. CDR3 in amino acids: CASSQDRGWGLFF. The DNA of the CDR3 is TGCGCCAGCAGCCAAGATAGGGGGTGGGGGCTGTTTTTT.

The chain uses TRBV6-5 and TRBJ1-2, with D uncertain. Looked up from germline, CDR1 is MNHEY and CDR2 is SVGAGI. The CDR3 runs to 14 residues. Between the trimmed V and J ends, which lost 7 bases and 3 bases, there was a span of 15 bases. The CDR3 nucleotides read TGTGCCAGCACCCTTCGTTCTGGGGACTATGGCTACACCTTC. Protein: CASTLRSGDYGYTF.

The chain combines TRBV4-2 with TRBJ1-1; D is uncertain. Trimming took off 1 base at V and 2 bases at J, with 8 bases between the two ends. CDR1 LGHNA and CDR2 YNFKEQ come from the germline V gene. The CDR3 consists of 14 residues. Here the CDR3 reads CASSQGYGNTEAFF. In nucleotides, the CDR3 is TGTGCCAGCAGCCAAGGGTATGGTAACACTGAAGCTTTCTTT.